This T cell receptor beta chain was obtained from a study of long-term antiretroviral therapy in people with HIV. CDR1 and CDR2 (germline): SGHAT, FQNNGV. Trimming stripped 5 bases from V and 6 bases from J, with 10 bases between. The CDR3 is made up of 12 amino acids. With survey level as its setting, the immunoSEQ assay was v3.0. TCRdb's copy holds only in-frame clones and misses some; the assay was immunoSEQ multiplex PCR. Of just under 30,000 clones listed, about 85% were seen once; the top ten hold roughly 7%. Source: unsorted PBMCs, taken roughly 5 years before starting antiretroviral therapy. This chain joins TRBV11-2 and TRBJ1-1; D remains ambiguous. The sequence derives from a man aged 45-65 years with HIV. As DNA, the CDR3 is TGTGCCAGCAGCCCGCGGAGGGCTGAAGCTTTCTTT. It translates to CASSPRRAEAFF.